One and the same sample provided the 15 T cell receptor beta chains below, sequenced in a study of blood T cell repertoires in COVID-19. The assay was immunoSEQ multiplex PCR, and TCRdb's table has in-frame clones only and misses some. The sample holds approximately 11,000 clones, around nine tenths seen once. The sample comprised peripheral blood. These TCRs come from a man aged 30 to 45 with active or convalescent COVID-19.

The genes are TRBV9 and TRBJ1-1; D remains ambiguous. The CDR3 consists of 15 residues. The germline V gene encodes CDR1 SGDLS and CDR2 YYNGEE. Deletions cut 0 bases from V and 4 bases from J, with 13 bases between. CDR3 nucleotides: TGTGCCAGCAGCGTAGTTCCCGGGTTTGGCACTGAAGCTTTCTTT. Translated, it gives CASSVVPGFGTEAFF.

The chain carries TRBV29-1 and TRBJ1-1; 7 bases line up with TRBD1. CDR1 is SQVTM and CDR2 is ANQGSEA in the germline V gene. The CDR3 is made up of 15 amino acids. The V and J ends lost 6 bases and 3 bases, in that order; junction bases with no gene match: 13. DNA of the CDR3: TGCAGCGTCTCCTCGGGACAGCATACAGACACTGAAGCTTTCTTT. This encodes CSVSSGQHTDTEAFF.

The gene calls are TRBV13 and TRBJ2-1, with 8 positions matching TRBD2. The CDR3 is made up of 18 amino acids. V trimming: 5 bases; J trimming: 4 bases; junction bases outside the gene matches: 16. Germline V gene lookup returns CDR1 PRHDT and CDR2 FYEKMQ (reference sequence). The CDR3 region has the DNA TGTGCCAGCAGCCTGGGGGGTAGCGGGAACCCCTTTTACAATGAGCAGTTCTTC. Its translation: CASSLGGSGNPFYNEQFF.

The gene calls are TRBV19 and TRBJ2-2; D might be TRBD2 (6 bases). CDR1 is LNHDA and CDR2 is SQIVND in the germline V gene (reference sequence). This CDR3 spans 17 amino acids. V lost 2 bases and J 2 bases, leaving 15 bases between the germline ends. The CDR3 DNA is TGTGCCAGTAGTATACTTCCTATGGAGGGCAACACCGGGGAGCTGTTTTTT. Protein: CASSILPMEGNTGELFF. Full variable domain (outside the CDR3, taken from reference TRBV19 and TRBJ2-2): DGGITQSPKYLFRKEGQNVTLSCEQNLNHDAMYWYRQDPGQGLRLIYYSQIVNDFQKGDIAEGYSVSREKKESFPLTVTSAQKNPTAFYLCASSILPMEGNTGELFFGEGSRLTVL.

The chain has TRBV7-9 and TRBJ1-1, with a possible D match to TRBD1 (6 bases). The CDR3 is made up of 15 amino acids. Trimming removed 5 bases at V and 0 bases at J, with 13 bases between. The germline V gene has CDR1 SEHNR and CDR2 FQNEAQ (reference sequence). This CDR3 reads CASSPHREVNTEAFF. The CDR3 coding sequence is TGTGCCAGCAGCCCCCACAGGGAAGTGAACACTGAAGCTTTCTTT. The variable domain in full, with the rest retrieved from reference TRBV7-9 and TRBJ1-1, is DTGVSQNPRHKITKRGQNVTFRCDPISEHNRLYWYRQTLGQGPEFLTYFQNEAQLEKSRLLSDRFSAERPKGSFSTLEIQRTEQGDSAMYLCASSPHREVNTEAFFGQGTRLTVV.

This clone appeared a few times. This CDR3 is CASSLVQGTDTIYF. The CDR3 nucleotides read TGCGCCAGCAGCTTGGTTCAGGGAACGGACACCATATATTTT. The chain links TRBV5-1 to TRBJ1-3; D may be TRBD1 (5 bases). CDR3 length: 14 residues. CDR1 and CDR2 from the germline V gene are SGHRS and YFSETQ. V lost 0 bases and J 8 bases, leaving 12 bases between the germline ends.

V gene TRBV11-2 combines with J gene TRBJ2-3, with D maybe TRBD2 (5 bases). The CDR3 extends over 13 amino acids. Germline loops: CDR1 SGHAT, CDR2 FQNNGV. Trimming removed 0 bases from V and 9 bases from J, with 10 bases in between. The CDR3 nucleotides are TGTGCCAGCAGCTTAGAGAGGGTGGGAACGCAGTATTTT. Protein product: CASSLERVGTQYF.

The count of this clone is one. The chain combines TRBV12-3 or TRBV12-4 with TRBJ1-5, with D possibly matching TRBD1 (5 bases). V was trimmed by 2 bases and J by 7 bases, leaving 6 bases between them. This CDR3 is built from 12 residues. In DNA, the CDR3 is TGTGCCAGCAGTTTACAGGGCCAGCCCCAGCATTTT. It translates to CASSLQGQPQHF.

This clone was detected once. The genes are TRBV12-5 and TRBJ2-5; D might be TRBD2 (5 bases). V lost 6 bases and J lost 4, with 15 bases in between. The length of the CDR3 is 14 residues. Germline V lookup: CDR1 LGHNT, CDR2 FRNRAP. The CDR3, as DNA: TGTGCTAGTGGCCCTAGTAGCGAGGTAGAGACCCAGTACTTC. As protein: CASGPSSEVETQYF.

V gene TRBV19 combines with J gene TRBJ1-1; 7 bases match TRBD1. Germline values: CDR1 LNHDA, CDR2 SQIVND (reference sequence). The V gene end was trimmed by 7 bases and the J gene end by 7 bases; junction bases not matched to a gene: 9. The CDR3 is 13 amino acids. Here the CDR3 DNA reads TGTGCCAGTAAGGCCGAGGGGGCGAATGAAGCTTTCTTT. Translating it yields CASKAEGANEAFF.

The chain carries TRBV19 and TRBJ2-2, with TRBD1 matching 10 bases. V shed 7 bases and J 7 bases; nucleotides not matched to a gene: 9. CDR3 length: 15 amino acids. The V gene's germline CDR1 is LNHDA and CDR2 SQIVND (reference sequence). The CDR3, as DNA: TGTGCCAGTATCAGCGGGACAGGGGAGGACGGGGAGCTGTTTTTT. Its translation: CASISGTGEDGELFF. The full variable domain, its missing parts supplied by reference TRBV19 and TRBJ2-2, is DGGITQSPKYLFRKEGQNVTLSCEQNLNHDAMYWYRQDPGQGLRLIYYSQIVNDFQKGDIAEGYSVSREKKESFPLTVTSAQKNPTAFYLCASISGTGEDGELFFGEGSRLTVL.

The V and J genes are TRBV7-6 and TRBJ1-3, with 7 nucleotides matching TRBD1. The CDR3 covers 16 residues. Per germline, CDR1 SGHVS and CDR2 FNYEAQ. Losses at the gene ends were 6 bases for V and 0 bases for J; bases not matched to a gene: 8. As DNA, the CDR3 is TGTGCCAGCAGTACACAGGGGTTTACCTCTGGAAACACCATATATTTT. It yields the protein CASSTQGFTSGNTIYF.

This clone showed up just a few times. The chain uses TRBV6-6 and TRBJ1-5; D is perhaps TRBD1 (5 bases). V shed 9 bases and J shed 0 bases, with 9 bases lying between them. This CDR3 comprises 13 residues. Germline V gives CDR1 MNHNY, CDR2 SVGAGI (reference sequence). CDR3 loop: CASLGLSNQPQHF. In nucleotides, the CDR3 is TGTGCCAGTCTGGGACTTAGCAATCAGCCCCAGCATTTT.

The rearrangement links TRBV9 to TRBJ1-3, with unresolved D. Deletions cut 0 bases from V and 3 bases from J, with 10 bases between. The CDR3 runs 15 residues. The germline V gene encodes CDR1 SGDLS and CDR2 YYNGEE. CDR3 in DNA: TGTGCCAGCAGCGTAGATGTGCAGGATGGAAACACCATATATTTT. Its protein product is CASSVDVQDGNTIYF. Based on the CDR3 plus reference TRBV9 and TRBJ1-3, the full variable domain is DSGVTQTPKHLITATGQRVTLRCSPRSGDLSVYWYQQSLDQGLQFLIQYYNGEERAKGNILERFSAQQFPDLHSELNLSSLELGDSALYFCASSVDVQDGNTIYFGEGSWLTVV.

The rearrangement uses TRBV6-6 and TRBJ1-1, with 9 bases fitting TRBD1. Germline CDR1 MNHNY, CDR2 SVGAGI (reference sequence). The CDR3 spans 13 residues. V gave up 7 bases and J gave up 4 bases; unmatched junction bases: 4. CDR3 coding DNA: TGTGCCAGCACAAGACAGGGGGGCACTGAAGCTTTCTTT. This sequence encodes CASTRQGGTEAFF.